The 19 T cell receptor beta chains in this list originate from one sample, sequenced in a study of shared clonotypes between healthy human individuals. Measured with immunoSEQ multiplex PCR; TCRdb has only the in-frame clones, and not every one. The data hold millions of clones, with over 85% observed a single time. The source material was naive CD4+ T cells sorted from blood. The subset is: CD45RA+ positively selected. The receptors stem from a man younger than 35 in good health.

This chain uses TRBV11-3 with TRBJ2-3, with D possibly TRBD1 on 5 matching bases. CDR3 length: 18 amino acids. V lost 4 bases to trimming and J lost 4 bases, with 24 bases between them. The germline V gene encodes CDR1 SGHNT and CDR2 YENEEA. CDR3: CASSSGARFTLDPDTQYF. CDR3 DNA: TGTGCCAGCAGCTCTGGGGCTAGATTTACTCTCGATCCAGATACGCAGTATTTT.

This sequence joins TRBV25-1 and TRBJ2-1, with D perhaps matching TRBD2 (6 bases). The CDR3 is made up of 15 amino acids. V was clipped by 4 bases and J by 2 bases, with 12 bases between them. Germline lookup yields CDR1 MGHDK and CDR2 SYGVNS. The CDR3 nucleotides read TGTGCCAGCAGTGGAGCGGGTGGGGCCTACAATGAGCAGTTCTTC. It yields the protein CASSGAGGAYNEQFF.

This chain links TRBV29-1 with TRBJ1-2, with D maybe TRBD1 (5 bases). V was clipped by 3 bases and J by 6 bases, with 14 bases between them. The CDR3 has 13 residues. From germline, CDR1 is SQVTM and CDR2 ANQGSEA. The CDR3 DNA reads TGCAGCGTTGACCTCATGGGGGAGAATGGCTACACCTTC. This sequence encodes CSVDLMGENGYTF.

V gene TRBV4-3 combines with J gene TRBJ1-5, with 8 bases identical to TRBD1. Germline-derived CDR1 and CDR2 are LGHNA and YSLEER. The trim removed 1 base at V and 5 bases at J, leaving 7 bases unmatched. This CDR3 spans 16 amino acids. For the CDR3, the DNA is TGCGCCAGCAGCCAAGGTTTAGGACAGGGTCATCAGCCCCAGCATTTT. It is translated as CASSQGLGQGHQPQHF.

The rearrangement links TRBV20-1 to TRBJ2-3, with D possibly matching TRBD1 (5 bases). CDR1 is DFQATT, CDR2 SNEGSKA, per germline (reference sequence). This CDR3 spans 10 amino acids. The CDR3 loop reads CTLGVDTQYF. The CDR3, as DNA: TGCACCTTAGGGGTTGATACGCAGTATTTT.

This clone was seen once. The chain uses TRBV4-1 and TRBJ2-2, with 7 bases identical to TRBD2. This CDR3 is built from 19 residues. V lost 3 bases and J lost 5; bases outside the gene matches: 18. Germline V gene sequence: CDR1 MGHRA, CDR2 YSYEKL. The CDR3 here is CASSHLIPSGLRRTGELFF. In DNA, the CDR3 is TGCGCCAGCAGCCACCTAATCCCTAGCGGACTACGAAGGACCGGGGAGCTGTTTTTT.

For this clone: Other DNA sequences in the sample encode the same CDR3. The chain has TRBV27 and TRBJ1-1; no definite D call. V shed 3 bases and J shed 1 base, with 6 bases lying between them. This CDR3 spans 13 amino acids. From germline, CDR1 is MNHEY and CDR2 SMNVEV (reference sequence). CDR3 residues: CASSLAANTEAFF. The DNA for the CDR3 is TGTGCCAGCAGTTTGGCAGCGAACACTGAAGCTTTCTTT.

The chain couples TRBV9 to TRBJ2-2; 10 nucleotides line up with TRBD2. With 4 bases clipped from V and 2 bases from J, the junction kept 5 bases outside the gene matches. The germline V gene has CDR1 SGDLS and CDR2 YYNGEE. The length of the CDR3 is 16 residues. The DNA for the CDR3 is TGTGCCAGCAGCTCACAGCGGGGGGGAAACACCGGGGAGCTGTTTTTT. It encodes CASSSQRGGNTGELFF.

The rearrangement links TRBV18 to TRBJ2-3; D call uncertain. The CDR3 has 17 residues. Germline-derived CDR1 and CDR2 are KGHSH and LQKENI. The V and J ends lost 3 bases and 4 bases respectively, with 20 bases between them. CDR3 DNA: TGTGCCAGCTCACCCCTACCGACGTCGCTGAGTTCAGATACGCAGTATTTT. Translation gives CASSPLPTSLSSDTQYF.

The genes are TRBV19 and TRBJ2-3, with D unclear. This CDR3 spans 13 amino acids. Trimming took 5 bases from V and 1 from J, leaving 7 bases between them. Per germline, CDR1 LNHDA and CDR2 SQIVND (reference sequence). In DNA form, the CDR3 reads TGTGCCAGTAGTTTCACTCGCACAGATACGCAGTATTTT. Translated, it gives CASSFTRTDTQYF.

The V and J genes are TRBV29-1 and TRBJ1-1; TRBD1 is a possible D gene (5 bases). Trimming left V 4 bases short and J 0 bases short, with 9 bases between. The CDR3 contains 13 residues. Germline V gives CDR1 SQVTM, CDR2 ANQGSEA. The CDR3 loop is CSVGPGLNTEAFF. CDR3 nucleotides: TGCAGCGTTGGTCCAGGGCTGAACACTGAAGCTTTCTTT.

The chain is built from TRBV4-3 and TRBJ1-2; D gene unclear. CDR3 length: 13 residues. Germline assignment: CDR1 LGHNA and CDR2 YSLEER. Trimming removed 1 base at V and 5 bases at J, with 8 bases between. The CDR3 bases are TGCGCCAGCAGCCAAGGATCCCCATATGGCTACACCTTC. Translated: CASSQGSPYGYTF.

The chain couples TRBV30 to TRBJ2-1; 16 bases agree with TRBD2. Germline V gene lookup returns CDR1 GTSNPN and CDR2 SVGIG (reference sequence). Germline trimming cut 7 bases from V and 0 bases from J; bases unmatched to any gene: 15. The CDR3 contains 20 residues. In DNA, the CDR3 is TGTGCCTCTACTACCCGCCCGGGACTAGCGGGAGGGAGCTCCTACAATGAGCAGTTCTTC. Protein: CASTTRPGLAGGSSYNEQFF.

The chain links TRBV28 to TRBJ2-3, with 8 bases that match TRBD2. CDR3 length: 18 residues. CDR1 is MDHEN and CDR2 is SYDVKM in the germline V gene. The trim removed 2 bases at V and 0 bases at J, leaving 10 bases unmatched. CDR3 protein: CASSLPAGGPTSTDTQYF. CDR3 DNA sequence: TGTGCCAGCAGTTTACCGGCGGGGGGCCCTACTAGCACAGATACGCAGTATTTT.

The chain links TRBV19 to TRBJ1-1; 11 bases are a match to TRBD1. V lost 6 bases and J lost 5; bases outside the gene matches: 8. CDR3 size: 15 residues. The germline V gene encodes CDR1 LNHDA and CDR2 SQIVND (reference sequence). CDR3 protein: CASRLGGTGGTEAFF. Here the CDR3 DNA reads TGTGCCAGTAGATTAGGAGGGACAGGGGGAACTGAAGCTTTCTTT.

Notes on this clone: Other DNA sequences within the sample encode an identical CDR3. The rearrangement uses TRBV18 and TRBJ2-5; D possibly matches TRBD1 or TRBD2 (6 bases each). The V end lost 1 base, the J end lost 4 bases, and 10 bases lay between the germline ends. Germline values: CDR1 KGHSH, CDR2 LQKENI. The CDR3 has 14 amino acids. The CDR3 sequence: CASSPLGGGETQYF. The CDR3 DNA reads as TGTGCCAGCTCACCACTGGGGGGCGGAGAGACCCAGTACTTC. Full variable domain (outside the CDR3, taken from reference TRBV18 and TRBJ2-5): NAGVMQNPRHLVRRRGQEARLRCSPMKGHSHVYWYRQLPEEGLKFMVYLQKENIIDESGMPKERFSAEFPKEGPSILRIQQVVRGDSAAYFCASSPLGGGETQYFGPGTRLLVL.

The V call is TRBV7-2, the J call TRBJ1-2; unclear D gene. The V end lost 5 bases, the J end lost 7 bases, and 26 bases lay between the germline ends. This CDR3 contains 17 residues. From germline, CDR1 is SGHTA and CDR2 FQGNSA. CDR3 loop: CASSLNRRASSSSGYTF. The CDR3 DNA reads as TGTGCCAGCAGCCTGAACAGACGAGCGAGTAGTTCTTCTGGCTACACCTTC.

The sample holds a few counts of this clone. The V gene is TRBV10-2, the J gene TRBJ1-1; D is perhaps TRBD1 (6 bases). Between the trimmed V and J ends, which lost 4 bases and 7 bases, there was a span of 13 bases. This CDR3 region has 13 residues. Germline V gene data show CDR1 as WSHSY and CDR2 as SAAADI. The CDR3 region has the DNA TGCGCCAGCAGTGGACAGGCGGCGGGTGAAGCTTTCTTT. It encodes CASSGQAAGEAFF.

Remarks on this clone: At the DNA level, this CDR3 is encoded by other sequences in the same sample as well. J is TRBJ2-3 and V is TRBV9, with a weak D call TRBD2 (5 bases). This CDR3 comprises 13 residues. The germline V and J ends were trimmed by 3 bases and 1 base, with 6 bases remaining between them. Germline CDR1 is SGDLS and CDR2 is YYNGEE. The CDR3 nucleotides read TGTGCCAGCAGCGCCGGGGGCACAGATACGCAGTATTTT. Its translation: CASSAGGTDTQYF.